This T cell receptor (beta chain) was captured in a study of shared clonotypes between healthy human individuals. Worth noting for this clone: Its antigen is not known.

CD8 memory merged CD45RO+ with CCR7-negative CD45RA+ TemRA cells. Whole-study results and caveats: The low donor count limited represented genetic and exposure-history diversity.

The CDR3 runs 16 residues. Germline V lookup: CDR1 SGHTA, CDR2 FQGTGA. Trimming shortened V by 5 bases and J by 2 bases, and 19 bases separated the two germline ends. Assay used: immunoSEQ multiplex PCR; TCRdb lists only in-frame clones, some missing. The table has about 380,000 clones, 96% seen once. The gene calls are TRBV7-3 and TRBJ2-7, with TRBD2 as a possible D gene (5 bases). The sequence derives from a man aged 25-45 years in good health. Sequencing was performed on memory CD8+ T cells sorted from blood. The subset was: CD45RO+ cells pooled with CCR7-negative TemRA cells. The chain's CDR3 is CASSLLISEVPYEQYF. In DNA, the CDR3 is TGTGCCAGCAGCCTACTGATCTCGGAGGTCCCCTACGAGCAGTACTTC. The entire variable domain, with the rest obtained from reference TRBV7-3 and TRBJ2-7, is as follows: GAGVSQTPSNKVTEKGKYVELRCDPISGHTALYWYRQSLGQGPEFLIYFQGTGAADDSGLPNDRFFAVRPEGSVSTLKIQRTERGDSAVYLCASSLLISEVPYEQYFGPGTRLTVT.